The present T cell receptor (beta chain) was sequenced within a study of cytomegalovirus exposure and HLA in healthy donors. Overall study findings and caveats: The study dropped some indistinguishable V segments, TRBV6-2 and TRBV6-3 among them. In an earlier analysis, in 620 or so donors, most V segments appeared productive either ~87% or ~30% of the time. Specificity for CMV antigens was confirmed in vitro for three of the CMV-associated chains.

Primers for the PCR totalled 60 Vbeta and 13 Jbeta. Only in-frame clones appear in the TCRdb table, and some are missing; sequencing was by immunoSEQ multiplex PCR. In the table there are some 140,000 clones, around 81% of which are singletons. A remark on this clone: What it binds is not known.

There are 11 residues in the CDR3. Trimming shortened V by 4 bases and J by 10 bases, and 9 bases separated the two germline ends. The germline gives CDR1 SGHNT, CDR2 YYREEE (reference sequence). The specimen was PBMCs. This chain connects TRBV5-4 to TRBJ2-1, with TRBD2 as a possible D gene (6 bases). The sequence came from a woman aged 40 to 55 in good health and CMV-seropositive. This chain's CDR3 is CASSGDSEQFF. The CDR3 bases are TGTGCCAGCAGCGGGGACTCGGAGCAGTTCTTC.